This T cell receptor beta chain was captured by sequencing in a study of CD8+ T cells in alopecia areata. Study summary: Tofacitinib dosing lasted 6 to 18 months, which was then followed by 6 months off drug. Notes on the study in general: Mice gave a clearer picture of TCR sharing than patients did, possibly for HLA-related reasons.

This CDR3 is 12 amino acids long. V lost 3 bases and J 7 bases, leaving 4 bases between the germline ends. Germline CDR1 and CDR2: SGHVS and FNYEAQ. For this clone: Antigen unknown.

Reverse transcription of extracted RNA yielded cDNA, which provided the sequencing template. Data came from immunoSEQ multiplex PCR; TCRdb stores just in-frame clones and leaves some out. This sample has over 100,000 clones, with roughly 50% found just once. Sampling of alopecia areata patients yielded lesional scalp punch biopsies as well as peripheral blood. Both CD4+ and CD8+ T cells were separated by sorting PBMCs. The receptor was derived from a human donor with alopecia areata. The material sequenced was CD8+ T cells sorted from blood, taken at week 0. V gene TRBV7-6 combines with J gene TRBJ1-6; D is ambiguous. CDR3 loop: CASSFENSPLHF. CDR3 nucleotides: TGTGCCAGCAGCTTTGAGAATTCACCCCTCCACTTT.